These 20 T cell receptor beta chains were all obtained from the same sample, sequenced in a study of T cell responses to AZD1222 COVID-19 vaccine (dated by TCRdb to 2020 to 2023). Libraries came from the immunoSEQ multiplex PCR assay. The clones in this table, taken by TCRdb from immuneACCESS, are in-frame only. Not every clone is retained; where verified, under half of the shortfall comes from an unresolved V gene, and the cause of the rest is unknown. The sample table contains about 180,000 clones; only one count was recorded for roughly 91% of them. More than 0.85% of the sample rests with the top ten. Per the publication, the time point label means: about 28 days (+/-7) after the second vaccine dose. This specimen's treatment or condition label, per the study, means: meningococcal conjugate vaccine given as trial control. Sequences were derived from peripheral blood, sampled 28 days after the second dose of the MenACWY control vaccine. The receptors originated from an adult who received the MenACWY meningococcal vaccine as a control.

The chain joins TRBV25-1 to TRBJ1-2; D is unresolved. This CDR3 is built from 13 residues. The V gene lost 4 bases and the J gene lost 4 bases, with 10 bases spanning the gap. CDR1 and CDR2 from the germline V gene are MGHDK and SYGVNS. As DNA, the CDR3 is TGTGCCAGCAGTGTCTTGGCGGGCTATGGCTACACCTTC. Encoded protein: CASSVLAGYGYTF.

V gene TRBV27 combines with J gene TRBJ2-2, with 9 nucleotides matching TRBD1. V was pared by 5 bases and J by 4 bases, with 5 bases of the junction left unmatched. The CDR3 extends over 15 amino acids. CDR1 and CDR2 from the germline V gene are MNHEY and SMNVEV (reference sequence). In DNA, the CDR3 is TGTGCCAGCAGTGTGGGACAGGGTGGCACCGGGGAGCTGTTTTTT. Its protein product is CASSVGQGGTGELFF.

This chain uses TRBV4-3 with TRBJ1-6; a weak D match, TRBD1 (6 bases). CDR1 and CDR2 from the germline V gene are LGHNA and YSLEER. The CDR3 has 18 amino acids. The V and J ends lost 1 base and 8 bases respectively, with 21 bases between them. CDR3 amino acids: CASSQALLGGASDSPLHF. CDR3 DNA sequence: TGCGCCAGCAGCCAAGCATTGCTTGGGGGCGCTTCGGATTCACCCCTCCACTTT.

The chain employs TRBV10-2 and TRBJ1-1; D not resolved. V was clipped by 0 bases and J by 4 bases, with 6 bases between them. The CDR3 sequence is 13 residues long. Germline loops: CDR1 WSHSY, CDR2 SAAADI. As DNA, the CDR3 is TGCGCCAGCAGTGAGTCGAGGAGCACTGAAGCTTTCTTT. Its protein is CASSESRSTEAFF.

The V gene is TRBV27, the J gene TRBJ2-7, with D possibly matching TRBD2 (6 bases). V was cut by 2 bases and J by 3 bases, with 8 bases left in between. The CDR3 is made up of 13 amino acids. Germline CDR1 and CDR2: MNHEY and SMNVEV (reference sequence). The CDR3 region has the DNA TGTGCCAGCAGTTTAGCGGGGTTCTACGAGCAGTACTTC. The encoded protein is CASSLAGFYEQYF.

The V and J genes are TRBV11-2 and TRBJ1-6; no clear D gene. Per germline, CDR1 SGHAT and CDR2 FQNNGV. Trimming stripped 5 bases from V and 2 bases from J, with 7 bases between. The CDR3 has 14 residues. The CDR3 DNA follows: TGTGCCAGCAGCGTCCGGACCTATAATTCACCCCTCCACTTT. It codes for CASSVRTYNSPLHF.

The V and J genes are TRBV30 and TRBJ2-3; weak D call: TRBD2 (6 bases). Trimming pared 1 base from V and 2 bases from J, leaving 13 bases between. The length of the CDR3 is 15 residues. Germline V gives CDR1 GTSNPN, CDR2 SVGIG (reference sequence). The CDR3 loop reads CAWSAPRDSTDTQYF. The CDR3, as DNA: TGTGCCTGGAGTGCCCCACGGGACTCCACAGATACGCAGTATTTT.

J is TRBJ2-3 and V is TRBV6-1; D assignment may be TRBD1 or TRBD2 (6 bases each). CDR1 and CDR2 from the germline V gene are MNHNS and SASEGT. Between the trimmed V and J ends, which lost 0 bases and 6 bases, there was a span of 13 bases. The CDR3 is 15 residues long. Here the CDR3 reads CASSEAPGASDTQYF. In DNA form, the CDR3 reads TGTGCCAGCAGTGAAGCGCCGGGGGCTTCGGATACGCAGTATTTT.

The chain has TRBV28 and TRBJ1-1; TRBD1 agrees at 8 bases. Germline-derived CDR1 and CDR2 are MDHEN and SYDVKM. V was pared by 3 bases and J by 11 bases, with 8 bases of the junction left unmatched. The CDR3 is 13 residues long. The DNA for the CDR3 is TGTGCCAGCAGTTTCTCAGGGGGCCCCCGGGCTTTCTTT. It specifies CASSFSGGPRAFF. The whole variable domain, remainder taken from reference TRBV28 and TRBJ1-1, is DVKVTQSSRYLVKRTGEKVFLECVQDMDHENMFWYRQDPGLGLRLIYFSYDVKMKEKGDIPEGYSVSREKKERFSLILESASTNQTSMYLCASSFSGGPRAFFGQGTRLTVV.

V and J are TRBV12-3 or TRBV12-4 and TRBJ1-1, with D hard to call. V dropped 3 bases and J dropped 5 bases, with 10 bases sitting between them. The CDR3 extends over 13 amino acids. CDR3 nucleotide sequence: TGTGCCAGCAGTTTGGTGGGGTTGACTGAAGCTTTCTTT. Protein product: CASSLVGLTEAFF.

V gene TRBV18 combines with J gene TRBJ1-4; 8 bases are shared with TRBD1. This CDR3 region has 13 residues. Germline V gene lookup returns CDR1 KGHSH and CDR2 LQKENI. V gave up 2 bases and J gave up 8 bases; unmatched junction bases: 1. The CDR3, as DNA: TGTGCCAGCTCACCAGGGACAGGCGAAAAACTGTTTTTT. Residues: CASSPGTGEKLFF.

The chain joins TRBV5-4 to TRBJ2-3, with D maybe TRBD2 (5 bases). This CDR3 contains 12 residues. Deletions cut 5 bases from V and 6 bases from J, with 10 bases between. The V gene's germline CDR1 is SGHNT and CDR2 YYREEE (reference sequence). The CDR3 region has the DNA TGTGCCAGCAGTCAACTAGGGGATACGCAGTATTTT. It is translated as CASSQLGDTQYF.

V usage is TRBV19 and J usage is TRBJ1-4; possibly TRBD1 for D (5 bases). V lost 5 bases to trimming and J lost 5 bases, with 15 bases between them. Germline CDR1 reads LNHDA; CDR2 reads SQIVND (reference sequence). The CDR3 runs 15 residues. Here the CDR3 DNA reads TGTGCCAGTAGTGCGAGAGAGGGGTTAAATGAAAAACTGTTTTTT. Translated, it gives CASSAREGLNEKLFF.

This clone was detected once. This chain links TRBV7-9 with TRBJ1-5; D gene unclear. The CDR3 runs 13 residues. The V end lost 1 base, the J end lost 7 bases, and 8 bases lay between the germline ends. Per germline, CDR1 SEHNR and CDR2 FQNEAQ (reference sequence). This CDR3 is CASSLGYGQPQHF. DNA for the CDR3: TGTGCCAGCAGCTTAGGTTACGGGCAGCCCCAGCATTTT.

This clone was seen only a few times. The rearrangement links TRBV10-3 to TRBJ2-7; D tentatively fits TRBD1 or TRBD2 (5 bases each). The CDR3 length is 15 residues. Per germline, CDR1 ENHRY and CDR2 SYGVKD. Trimming stripped 3 bases from V and 0 bases from J, with 12 bases between. CDR3 loop: CAISERDHYSYEQYF. The CDR3 coding sequence is TGTGCCATCAGTGAAAGGGACCACTACTCCTACGAGCAGTACTTC.

V gene TRBV2 combines with J gene TRBJ1-3, with 7 bases identical to TRBD1. Germline CDR1 is SNHLY and CDR2 is FYNNEI. Losses at the gene ends were 4 bases for V and 3 bases for J; bases not matched to a gene: 6. This CDR3 contains 15 residues. CDR3 coding DNA: TGTGCCAGCAGTGGCCAGGGGGTGCATGGAAACACCATATATTTT. Translated: CASSGQGVHGNTIYF.

The V and J genes are TRBV5-1 and TRBJ2-6; 9 nucleotides align to TRBD1. J gave up 0 bases and V 3 bases, and 10 bases lay outside the gene matches. The germline gives CDR1 SGHRS, CDR2 YFSETQ. The CDR3 covers 19 residues. CDR3 coding DNA: TGCGCCAGCAGCTCCCGGGACAGGGTACGGCACTCTGGGGCCAACGTCCTGACTTTC. It codes for CASSSRDRVRHSGANVLTF.

This clone was seen just once. V and J are TRBV30 and TRBJ2-5; 9 positions match TRBD1. This CDR3 comprises 14 residues. Germline values: CDR1 GTSNPN, CDR2 SVGIG (reference sequence). Trimming took 0 bases from V and 5 from J; bases not matched to a gene: 4. CDR3 DNA sequence: TGTGCCTGGAGTGTACTAGGACAGGGGGAGACCCAGTACTTC. Amino acid sequence: CAWSVLGQGETQYF.

The CDR3 region has the DNA TGTGCCAGCAGCTTAGTTCGGCAGGAGTATGGCTACACCTTC. It is translated as CASSLVRQEYGYTF. V and J are TRBV7-2 and TRBJ1-2; no reliable D call. Trimming removed 1 base at V and 5 bases at J, with 11 bases between. Germline-derived CDR1 and CDR2 are SGHTA and FQGNSA. This CDR3 region has 14 residues.

V and J are TRBV5-1 and TRBJ2-1, with 8 bases fitting TRBD1. CDR1 and CDR2 from the germline V gene are SGHRS and YFSETQ. V trimming: 0 bases; J trimming: 4 bases; junction bases outside the gene matches: 9. This CDR3 contains 17 residues. The CDR3: CASSLVSPRGQYNEQFF. The CDR3, as DNA: TGCGCCAGCAGCTTGGTTTCCCCCAGGGGGCAATACAATGAGCAGTTCTTC.